The clone carrying this T cell receptor beta chain was counted once. The CDR3 runs to 13 residues. The germline V gene encodes CDR1 MDHEN and CDR2 SYDVKM. The V end was cut by 6 bases, the J end by 4 bases, with 10 bases between. These data are taken from a study of blood T cell repertoires in COVID-19. Study as a whole: Sample material is recorded as cDNA or gDNA derived from T cells, B-cell-depleted T cells, or PBMCs.

Repertoires were generated with immunoSEQ multiplex PCR, while TCRdb's copy carries only in-frame clones and drops some. The sample includes roughly 200,000 clones, around 87% seen only once; the top ten take 0.62%. Sequenced sample: peripheral blood. The clonotype was recovered from a man aged 50-59 years with acute or convalescent COVID-19. The chain couples TRBV28 to TRBJ1-3; D is unresolved. The CDR3 region is CASRSLGGNTIYF. The CDR3 DNA sequence: TGTGCCAGCAGGTCTCTCGGGGGAAACACCATATATTTT.